The 15 T cell receptor beta chains given below trace back to one sample, sequenced in a study of circulating and synovial CD4+ cells in juvenile arthritis. Clones were sequenced by immunoSEQ multiplex PCR, and TCRdb holds only the in-frame ones, with some missing. The repertoire holds under 40,000 clones, roughly 96% seen once, with about 0.66% in the top ten. The sequencing sample was made of CD4+ T cells from blood. The source of these receptors is a human donor with juvenile idiopathic arthritis.

This chain links TRBV28 with TRBJ2-5, with 10 bases aligning to TRBD2. The CDR3 length is 18 residues. Germline values: CDR1 MDHEN, CDR2 SYDVKM. V trimming: 6 bases; J trimming: 2 bases; junction bases outside the gene matches: 15. The CDR3 sequence: CASRATGRGTSVQETQYF. The CDR3 bases are TGTGCCAGCAGGGCGACAGGGAGAGGGACTAGCGTACAAGAGACCCAGTACTTC.

V gene TRBV7-2 combines with J gene TRBJ2-2; D perhaps matches TRBD2 (6 bases). Trimming removed 1 base at V and 0 bases at J, with 15 bases between. CDR3 length: 18 amino acids. Germline CDR1 and CDR2: SGHTA and FQGNSA. Here the CDR3 reads CASSLVLGGAANTGELFF. CDR3 nucleotide sequence: TGTGCCAGCAGCTTAGTGCTGGGCGGGGCAGCGAACACCGGGGAGCTGTTTTTT. The whole variable domain, filled in from reference TRBV7-2 and TRBJ2-2, reads GAGVSQSPSNKVTEKGKDVELRCDPISGHTALYWYRQSLGQGLEFLIYFQGNSAPDKSGLPSDRFSAERTGGSVSTLTIQRTQQEDSAVYLCASSLVLGGAANTGELFFGEGSRLTVL.

This chain links TRBV2 with TRBJ2-2, with 11 bases lining up with TRBD1. V dropped 6 bases and J dropped 4; count of bases not matched to a gene: 4. The CDR3 runs 15 residues. Germline values: CDR1 SNHLY, CDR2 FYNNEI. The DNA for the CDR3 is TGTGCCAGCAGAGGACAGGGGGCCGTCACCGGGGAGCTGTTTTTT. Its translation: CASRGQGAVTGELFF.

The chain is built from TRBV5-4 and TRBJ2-7, with 8 bases that match TRBD1. This CDR3 spans 16 amino acids. V shed 0 bases and J 5 bases; nucleotides not matched to a gene: 10. The V gene's germline CDR1 is SGHNT and CDR2 YYREEE (reference sequence). The CDR3: CASSLELGQGTHEQYF. CDR3 nucleotides: TGTGCCAGCAGCTTGGAATTAGGACAGGGAACCCACGAGCAGTACTTC.

This clone was recorded a few times. The chain is built from TRBV18 and TRBJ1-2; the D gene is possibly TRBD1 (5 bases). Germline loops: CDR1 KGHSH, CDR2 LQKENI. The CDR3 runs 15 residues. The V and J ends lost 5 bases and 8 bases respectively, with 21 bases between them. CDR3 coding DNA: TGTGCCAGCTCATCCCAAACGGGGGGATCTGAAGGCTACACCTTC. Its protein product is CASSSQTGGSEGYTF. The variable domain in full, with the rest retrieved from reference TRBV18 and TRBJ1-2, is NAGVMQNPRHLVRRRGQEARLRCSPMKGHSHVYWYRQLPEEGLKFMVYLQKENIIDESGMPKERFSAEFPKEGPSILRIQQVVRGDSAAYFCASSSQTGGSEGYTFGSGTRLTVV.

The V and J genes are TRBV28 and TRBJ1-1, with 9 bases that match TRBD1. The CDR3 runs to 15 residues. Per the germline V gene, CDR1 is MDHEN and CDR2 is SYDVKM. V gave up 6 bases and J gave up 1 base; unmatched junction bases: 6. CDR3 sequence: CASSNRGRGNTEAFF. The CDR3 nucleotides read TGTGCCAGCAGCAACAGGGGGCGCGGGAACACTGAAGCTTTCTTT.

The rearrangement uses TRBV5-4 and TRBJ2-7, with D unresolved. V shed 2 bases and J shed 3 bases, with 6 bases lying between them. The CDR3 loop spans 12 amino acids. Per the germline V gene, CDR1 is SGHNT and CDR2 is YYREEE (reference sequence). The CDR3 here is CASSLLSYEQYF. CDR3 nucleotide sequence: TGTGCCAGCAGCTTACTGAGCTACGAGCAGTACTTC.

V is TRBV28 and J is TRBJ2-5, with D possibly matching TRBD2 (6 bases). Matching the DNA end better, TRBJ2-7 makes the J call doubtful. The CDR3 runs to 12 residues. Germline values: CDR1 MDHEN, CDR2 SYDVKM. CDR3 sequence: CASRPGTYEQYF. As DNA, the CDR3 is TGTGCCAGCAGACCTGGGACTTACGAGCAGTACTTC.

The rearrangement uses TRBV29-1 and TRBJ1-2; unclear D gene. V shed 4 bases and J shed 4 bases, with 16 bases lying between them. Germline values: CDR1 SQVTM, CDR2 ANQGSEA. This CDR3 has 14 residues. Written as DNA, the CDR3 is TGCAGCGTTGTCAGTGGGGTAGGGAGCTATGGCTACACCTTC. This gives the protein CSVVSGVGSYGYTF.

This clone came up a few times. The chain is built from TRBV5-4 and TRBJ1-1; possible D gene TRBD1, 5 bases. V lost 0 bases and J 1 base, leaving 10 bases between the germline ends. Germline CDR1 and CDR2: SGHNT and YYREEE (reference sequence). CDR3 size: 15 residues. This chain's CDR3 is CASSLAHQGNTEAFF. The DNA of the CDR3 is TGTGCCAGCAGCTTGGCGCACCAGGGGAACACTGAAGCTTTCTTT.

V gene TRBV20-1 combines with J gene TRBJ2-1; D is unresolved. This CDR3 region has 10 residues. V lost 3 bases and J 8 bases, leaving 5 bases between the germline ends. The V gene's germline CDR1 is DFQATT and CDR2 SNEGSKA (reference sequence). The CDR3: CSARAYEQFF. In DNA, the CDR3 is TGCAGTGCTAGGGCCTATGAGCAGTTCTTC.

The chain links TRBV11-2 to TRBJ2-1, with 14 bases fitting TRBD2. The V and J ends lost 7 bases and 5 bases, in that order; junction bases with no gene match: 10. The V gene's germline CDR1 is SGHAT and CDR2 FQNNGV. The CDR3 is made up of 17 amino acids. The CDR3 is CASTENGLAGGHNEQFF. The CDR3 nucleotides are TGTGCCAGCACCGAAAATGGACTAGCGGGAGGTCACAATGAGCAGTTCTTC.

The chain uses TRBV6-5 and TRBJ2-1; 9 bases agree with TRBD2. Losses at the gene ends were 0 bases for V and 0 bases for J; bases not matched to a gene: 0. Germline CDR1 reads MNHEY; CDR2 reads SVGAGI. This CDR3 is built from 16 residues. CDR3 in DNA: TGTGCCAGCAGTTACTCGCGGGGGGGCTCCTACAATGAGCAGTTCTTC. Translated: CASSYSRGGSYNEQFF.

The V and J genes are TRBV7-6 and TRBJ2-7, with 9 bases aligning to TRBD1. V shed 4 bases and J 0 bases; nucleotides not matched to a gene: 4. Germline values: CDR1 SGHVS, CDR2 FNYEAQ. CDR3 length: 15 residues. CDR3 in amino acids: CASSSMDRGSYEQYF. For the CDR3, the DNA is TGTGCCAGCAGCTCGATGGACAGGGGCTCCTACGAGCAGTACTTC.

CDR3 nucleotide sequence: TGCAGCGTTGAACACAGGGTGAATGGCTACACCTTC. It yields the protein CSVEHRVNGYTF. The chain couples TRBV29-1 to TRBJ1-2; D is perhaps TRBD1 (6 bases). Trimming took off 2 bases at V and 6 bases at J, with 10 bases between the two ends. The germline CDR1 and CDR2 sequences are SQVTM and ANQGSEA. This CDR3 spans 12 amino acids.